The entry below gives a single T cell receptor (beta chain) sequence along with its context. The antigen is unknown. The authors ran a second PCR of 7 to 11 cycles using a sample-barcoded 5' primer and a J-beta primer mix. TCRdb used MiXCR to reprocess the 5' RACE reads, holding one entry per CDR3 protein. Of approximately 2,000,000 distinct CDR3 sequences listed, 39% are singletons. The data belong to a study of blood T cells in healthy people across ages. Germline lookup yields CDR1 SGDLS and CDR2 YYNGEE. CDR3 length equals 16 residues. Trimming removed 4 bases at V and 4 bases at J, with 18 bases between. Points from the study as a whole: Diversity figures based on one million T cells were deemed too low.

The chain carries TRBV9 and TRBJ2-1; perhaps D is TRBD1 or TRBD2 (5 bases each). The sequence was collected from a human donor in good health. The sequenced sample was blood. The CDR3 loop reads CASSPGYGGSYNEQFF. The CDR3 nucleotides read TGTGCCAGCAGCCCTGGTTATGGGGGTTCATACAATGAGCAGTTCTTC.